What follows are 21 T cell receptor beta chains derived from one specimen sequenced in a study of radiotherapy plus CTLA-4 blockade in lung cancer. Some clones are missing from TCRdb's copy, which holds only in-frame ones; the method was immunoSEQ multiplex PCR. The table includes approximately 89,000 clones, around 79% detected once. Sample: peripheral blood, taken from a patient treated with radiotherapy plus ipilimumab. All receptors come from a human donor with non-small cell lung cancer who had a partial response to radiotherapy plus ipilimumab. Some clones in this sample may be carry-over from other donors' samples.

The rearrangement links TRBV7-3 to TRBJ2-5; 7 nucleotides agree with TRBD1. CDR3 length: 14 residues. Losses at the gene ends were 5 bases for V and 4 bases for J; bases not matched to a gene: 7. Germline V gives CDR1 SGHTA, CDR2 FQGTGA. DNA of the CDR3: TGTGCCAGCAGCGCCAACAGGGGATCAGAGACCCAGTACTTC. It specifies CASSANRGSETQYF.

Here the CDR3 reads CASSLGDRGFRETQYF. Here the CDR3 DNA reads TGCGCCAGCAGCTTGGGGGACAGGGGTTTTAGAGAGACCCAGTACTTC. The V gene is TRBV5-1, the J gene TRBJ2-5, with 10 bases fitting TRBD1. The junction had 6 bases not matched to a gene; V was cut back by 0 bases and J by 4 bases. The CDR3 sequence is 16 residues long. Per germline, CDR1 SGHRS and CDR2 YFSETQ.

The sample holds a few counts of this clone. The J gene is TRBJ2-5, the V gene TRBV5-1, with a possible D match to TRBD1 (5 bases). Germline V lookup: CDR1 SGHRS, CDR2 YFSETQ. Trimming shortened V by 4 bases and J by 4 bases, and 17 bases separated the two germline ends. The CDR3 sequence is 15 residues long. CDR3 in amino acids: CASSPAPQGIETQYF. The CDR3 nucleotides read TGCGCCAGCAGCCCTGCCCCCCAGGGAATAGAGACCCAGTACTTC.

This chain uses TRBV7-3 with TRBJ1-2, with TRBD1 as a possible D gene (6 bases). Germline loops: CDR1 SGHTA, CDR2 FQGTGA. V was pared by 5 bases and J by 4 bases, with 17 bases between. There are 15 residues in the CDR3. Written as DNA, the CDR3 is TGTGCCAGCAGCCCAAATGGGGGCATAGGCTATGGCTACACCTTC. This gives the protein CASSPNGGIGYGYTF.

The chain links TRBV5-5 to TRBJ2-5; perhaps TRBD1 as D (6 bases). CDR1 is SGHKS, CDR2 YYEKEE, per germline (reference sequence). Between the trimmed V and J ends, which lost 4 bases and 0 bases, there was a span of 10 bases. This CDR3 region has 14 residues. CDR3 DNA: TGTGCCAGCAGCACAGGGACGGACCAAGAGACCCAGTACTTC. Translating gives CASSTGTDQETQYF.

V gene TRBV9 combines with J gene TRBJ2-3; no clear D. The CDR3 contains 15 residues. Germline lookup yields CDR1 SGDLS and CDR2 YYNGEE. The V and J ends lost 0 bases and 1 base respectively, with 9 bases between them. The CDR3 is CASSVAPSRTDTQYF. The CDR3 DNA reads TGTGCCAGCAGCGTAGCCCCCTCTCGCACAGATACGCAGTATTTT.

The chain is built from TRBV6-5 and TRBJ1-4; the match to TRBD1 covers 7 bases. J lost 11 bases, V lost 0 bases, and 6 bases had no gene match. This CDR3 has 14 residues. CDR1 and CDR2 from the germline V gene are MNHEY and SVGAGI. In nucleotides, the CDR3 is TGTGCCAGCAGTTACTCGACAGGGAGGTTGAAACTGTTTTTT. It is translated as CASSYSTGRLKLFF.

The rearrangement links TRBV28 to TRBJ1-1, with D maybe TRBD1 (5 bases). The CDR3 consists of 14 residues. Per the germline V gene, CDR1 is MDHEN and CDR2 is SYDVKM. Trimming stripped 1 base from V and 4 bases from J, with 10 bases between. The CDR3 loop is CASSLLGQGTEAFF. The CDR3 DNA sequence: TGTGCCAGCAGTTTATTGGGTCAGGGCACTGAAGCTTTCTTT.

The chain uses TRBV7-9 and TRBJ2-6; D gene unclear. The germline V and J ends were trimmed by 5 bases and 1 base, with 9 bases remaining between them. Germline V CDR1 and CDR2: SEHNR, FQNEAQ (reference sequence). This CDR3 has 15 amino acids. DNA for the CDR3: TGTGCCAGCAGCAAAGGCAGGTCTGGGGCCAACGTCCTGACTTTC. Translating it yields CASSKGRSGANVLTF.

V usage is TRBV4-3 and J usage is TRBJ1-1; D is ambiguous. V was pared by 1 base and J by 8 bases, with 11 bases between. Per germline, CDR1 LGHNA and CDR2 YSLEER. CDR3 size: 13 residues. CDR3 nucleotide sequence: TGCGCCAGCAGCCAAGGTCGGACTAGGGAAGCTTTCTTT. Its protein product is CASSQGRTREAFF.

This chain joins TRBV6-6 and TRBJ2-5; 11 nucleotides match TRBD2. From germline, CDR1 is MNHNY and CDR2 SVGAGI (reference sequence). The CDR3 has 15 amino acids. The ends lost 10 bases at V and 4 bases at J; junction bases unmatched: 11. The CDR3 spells CATTFLAGGGETQYF. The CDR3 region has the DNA TGTGCCACCACCTTCCTAGCGGGGGGCGGAGAGACCCAGTACTTC.

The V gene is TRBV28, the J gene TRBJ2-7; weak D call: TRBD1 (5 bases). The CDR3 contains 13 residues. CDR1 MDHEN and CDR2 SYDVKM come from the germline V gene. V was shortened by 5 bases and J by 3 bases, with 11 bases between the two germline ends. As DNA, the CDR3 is TGTGCCAGCAGTCCGTTGACAGACTACGAGCAGTACTTC. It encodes CASSPLTDYEQYF.

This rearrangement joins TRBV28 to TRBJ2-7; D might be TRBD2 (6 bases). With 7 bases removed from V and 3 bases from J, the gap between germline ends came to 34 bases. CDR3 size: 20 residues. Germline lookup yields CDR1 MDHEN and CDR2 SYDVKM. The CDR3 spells CASKTTRHFLQDSGYYEQYF. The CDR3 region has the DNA TGTGCCAGCAAAACAACACGCCACTTCCTTCAGGATAGCGGCTACTACGAGCAGTACTTC.

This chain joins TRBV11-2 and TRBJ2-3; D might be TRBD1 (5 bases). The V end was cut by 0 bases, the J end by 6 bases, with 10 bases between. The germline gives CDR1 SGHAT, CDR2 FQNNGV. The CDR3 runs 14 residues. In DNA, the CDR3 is TGTGCCAGCAGCTTAGATCAGGGTGCGGATACGCAGTATTTT. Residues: CASSLDQGADTQYF.

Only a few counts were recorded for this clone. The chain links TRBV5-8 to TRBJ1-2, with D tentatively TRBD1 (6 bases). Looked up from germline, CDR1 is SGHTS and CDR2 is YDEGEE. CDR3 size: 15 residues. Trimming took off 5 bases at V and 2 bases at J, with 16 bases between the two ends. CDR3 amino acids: CASRYVWGPNYGYTF. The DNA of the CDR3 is TGTGCCAGCAGATATGTTTGGGGGCCGAACTATGGCTACACCTTC.

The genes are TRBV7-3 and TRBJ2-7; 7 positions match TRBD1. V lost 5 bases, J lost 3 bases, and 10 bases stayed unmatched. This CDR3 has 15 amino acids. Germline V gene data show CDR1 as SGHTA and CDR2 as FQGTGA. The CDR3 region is CASSPRRQGLYEQYF. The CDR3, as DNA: TGTGCCAGCAGCCCCCGAAGACAGGGCCTCTACGAGCAGTACTTC.

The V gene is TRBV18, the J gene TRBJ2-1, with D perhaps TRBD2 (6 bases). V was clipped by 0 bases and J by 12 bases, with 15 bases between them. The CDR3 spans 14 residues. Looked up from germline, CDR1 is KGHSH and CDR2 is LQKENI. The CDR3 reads CASSPPDLRGGQFF. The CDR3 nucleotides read TGTGCCAGCTCACCACCGGATTTACGGGGAGGGCAGTTCTTC.

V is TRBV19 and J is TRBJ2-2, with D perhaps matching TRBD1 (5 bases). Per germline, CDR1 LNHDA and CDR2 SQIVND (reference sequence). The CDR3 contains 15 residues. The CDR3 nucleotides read TGTGTGCGGCCCAATGGTAGGGGCGGCACCGGGGAGCTGTTTTTT. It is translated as CVRPNGRGGTGELFF.

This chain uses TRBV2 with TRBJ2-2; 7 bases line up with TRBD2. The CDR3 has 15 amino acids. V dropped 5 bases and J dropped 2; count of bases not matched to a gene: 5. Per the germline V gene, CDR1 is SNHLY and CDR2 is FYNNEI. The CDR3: CASSRTRGNTGELFF. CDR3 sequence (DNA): TGTGCCAGCAGTCGGACTAGGGGTAACACCGGGGAGCTGTTTTTT.

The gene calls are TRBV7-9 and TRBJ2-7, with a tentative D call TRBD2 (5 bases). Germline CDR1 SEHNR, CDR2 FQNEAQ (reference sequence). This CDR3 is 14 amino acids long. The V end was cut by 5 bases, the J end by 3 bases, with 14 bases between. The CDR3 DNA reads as TGTGCCAGCAGCCCCTCCAGAGGAGGCTACGAGCAGTACTTC. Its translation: CASSPSRGGYEQYF.

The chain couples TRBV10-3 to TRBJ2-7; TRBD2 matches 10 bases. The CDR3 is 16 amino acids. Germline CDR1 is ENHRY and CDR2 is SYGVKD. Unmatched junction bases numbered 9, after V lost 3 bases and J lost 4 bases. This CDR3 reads CAISDSLAGEGYEQYF. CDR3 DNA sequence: TGTGCCATCAGTGACTCTCTAGCGGGAGAGGGGTACGAGCAGTACTTC.